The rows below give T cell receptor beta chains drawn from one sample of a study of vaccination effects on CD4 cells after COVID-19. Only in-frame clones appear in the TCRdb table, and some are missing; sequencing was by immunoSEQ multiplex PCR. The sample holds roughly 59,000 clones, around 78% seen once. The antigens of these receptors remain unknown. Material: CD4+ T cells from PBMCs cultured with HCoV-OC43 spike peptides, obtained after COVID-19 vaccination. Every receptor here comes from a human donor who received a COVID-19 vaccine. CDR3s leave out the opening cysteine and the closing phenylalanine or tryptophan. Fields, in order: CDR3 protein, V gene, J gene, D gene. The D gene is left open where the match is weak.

CDR3: ASSLFSPGTLH; V: TRBV14; J: TRBJ1-6; D: NA
CDR3: ASSRYYLGQDTGELF; V: TRBV5-1; J: TRBJ2-2; D: NA
CDR3: ASSISRGLETQY; V: TRBV19; J: TRBJ2-5; D: NA
CDR3: ASSLGASGNTIY; V: TRBV5-4; J: TRBJ1-3; D: NA
CDR3: ASSIGTYGYGYT; V: TRBV19; J: TRBJ1-2; D: NA
CDR3: ASSRVPTRFDTIY; V: TRBV4-1; J: TRBJ1-3; D: NA
CDR3: ASNRQGLFQETQY; V: TRBV5-8; J: TRBJ2-5; D: TRBD1
CDR3: ASSLHPRGGKDEKLF; V: TRBV7-8; J: TRBJ1-4; D: TRBD1
CDR3: ASSVKGANQPQH; V: TRBV2; J: TRBJ1-5; D: NA
CDR3: ATSDTNPTGGTYNEQF; V: TRBV24-1; J: TRBJ2-1; D: TRBD1
CDR3: ASSLASQSNQPQH; V: TRBV7-2; J: TRBJ1-5; D: NA
CDR3: ASSYSETGNTIY; V: TRBV6-5; J: TRBJ1-3; D: NA
CDR3: ASSQLTGGYGYT; V: TRBV3-1/TRBV3-2; J: TRBJ1-2; D: TRBD1
CDR3: ASSLSHPGLAGTNTGELF; V: TRBV7-3; J: TRBJ2-2; D: TRBD2
CDR3: ASRETLLGYEQF; V: TRBV2; J: TRBJ2-1; D: NA
CDR3: ASSPGTSGVLNTGELF; V: TRBV13; J: TRBJ2-2; D: TRBD2
CDR3: ASTPIQGLLSEKLF; V: TRBV2; J: TRBJ1-4; D: NA
CDR3: ASSPMSSYNEQF; V: TRBV18; J: TRBJ2-1; D: NA
CDR3: ASSLKGEDTQY; V: TRBV7-3; J: TRBJ2-3; D: NA
CDR3: SASAPTNYGYT; V: TRBV20-1; J: TRBJ1-2; D: NA
CDR3: ASSLDRASYNEQF; V: TRBV5-4; J: TRBJ2-1; D: NA
CDR3: ASSSDSRNTIY; V: TRBV7-9; J: TRBJ1-3; D: NA